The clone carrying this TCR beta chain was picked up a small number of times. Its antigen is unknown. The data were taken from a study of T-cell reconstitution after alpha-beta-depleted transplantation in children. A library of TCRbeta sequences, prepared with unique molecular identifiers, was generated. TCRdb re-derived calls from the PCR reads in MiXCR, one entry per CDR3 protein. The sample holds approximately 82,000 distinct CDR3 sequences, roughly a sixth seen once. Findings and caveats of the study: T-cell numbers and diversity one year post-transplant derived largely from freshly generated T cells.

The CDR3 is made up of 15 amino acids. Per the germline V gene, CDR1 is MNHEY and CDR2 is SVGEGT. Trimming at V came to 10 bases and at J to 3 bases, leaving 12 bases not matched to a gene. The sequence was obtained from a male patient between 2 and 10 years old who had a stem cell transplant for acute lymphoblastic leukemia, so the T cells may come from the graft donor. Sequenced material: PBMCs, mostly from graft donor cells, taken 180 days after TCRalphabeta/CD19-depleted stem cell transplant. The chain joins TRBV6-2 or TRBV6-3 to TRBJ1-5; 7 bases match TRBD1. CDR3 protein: CAISTYRGSNQPQHF. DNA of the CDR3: TGTGCCATCTCAACCTACAGGGGATCCAATCAGCCCCAGCATTTT.